This entry lists 3 T cell receptor beta chains sequenced from one sample in a study of T cell responses to AZD1222 COVID-19 vaccine (dated by TCRdb to the early 2020s). The time point label of this sample denotes: about 28 days (+/-7) after the second vaccine dose. Library creation used the immunoSEQ multiplex PCR assay. This is the immuneACCESS table as TCRdb keeps it, with only in-frame sequences that have V and J called. A part of the clones is gone; compared with another copy, unresolved V genes explain less than half, and the rest is unexplained. In all, the sample holds more than 100,000 clones, and about 90% of those were seen once. The top ten clonotypes cover approximately 2.6% of the sample. The material was peripheral blood, obtained 28 days after the second AZD1222 dose. Every receptor here comes from an adult who received the AZD1222 COVID-19 vaccine.

Here the CDR3 reads CASSPGQTTGANVLTF. CDR3 bases: TGTGCCAGCAGCCCGGGACAAACAACTGGGGCCAACGTCCTGACTTTC. The rearrangement links TRBV11-2 to TRBJ2-6; D possibly corresponds to TRBD1 (6 bases). Germline V gene sequence: CDR1 SGHAT, CDR2 FQNNGV. This CDR3 region has 16 residues. The V end was cut by 5 bases, the J end by 2 bases, with 13 bases between.

This sequence joins TRBV3-1 (or the pseudogene TRBV3-2) and TRBJ1-5; D might be TRBD1 (5 bases). Trimming stripped 4 bases from V and 3 bases from J, with 10 bases between. Germline CDR1 is LGHDT and CDR2 is YNNKEL (reference sequence). The CDR3 sequence is 14 residues long. CDR3 DNA: TGTGCCAGCAGCCTAACAGGAAACAATCAGCCCCAGCATTTT. It yields the protein CASSLTGNNQPQHF.

V gene TRBV28 combines with J gene TRBJ2-7, with a tentative D call TRBD1 (5 bases). The germline V gene encodes CDR1 MDHEN and CDR2 SYDVKM. Trimming cost V 5 bases and J 5 bases, with 16 bases left between them. This CDR3 contains 14 residues. CDR3 sequence reads: CASSPGFPNNEQYF. CDR3 nucleotides: TGTGCCAGCAGTCCAGGGTTTCCTAATAACGAGCAGTACTTC.